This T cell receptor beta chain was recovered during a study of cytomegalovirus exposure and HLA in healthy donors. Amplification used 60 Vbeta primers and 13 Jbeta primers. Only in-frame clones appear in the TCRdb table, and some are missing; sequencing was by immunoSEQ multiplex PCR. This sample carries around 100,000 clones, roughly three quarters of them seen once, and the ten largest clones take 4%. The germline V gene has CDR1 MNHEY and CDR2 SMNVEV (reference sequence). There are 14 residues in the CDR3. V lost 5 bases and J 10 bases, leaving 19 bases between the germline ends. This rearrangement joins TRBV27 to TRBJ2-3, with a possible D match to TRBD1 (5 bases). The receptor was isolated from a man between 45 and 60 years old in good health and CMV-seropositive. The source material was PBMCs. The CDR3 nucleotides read TGTGCCAGCAGTGCACAGGTTAACCGAAGGGCGCAGTATTTT. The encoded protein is CASSAQVNRRAQYF.